The 3 T cell receptor beta chains below come from one sample, sequenced in a study of blood T cell repertoires in COVID-19. Generated by immunoSEQ multiplex PCR, the TCRdb table keeps only in-frame clones and is missing some. Of roughly 170,000 clones in the sample, 80% to 90% are singletons; the top ten hold 7.5% to 9.5%. The sample was peripheral blood. Receptors originate from a man in his forties who had recovered from COVID-19.

CDR3 residues: CASSQTDTRYEQYF. DNA of the CDR3: TGTGCCAGCAGCCAAACGGACACCCGATACGAGCAGTACTTC. The chain recombines TRBV6-5 with TRBJ2-7; D possibly corresponds to TRBD1 (5 bases). There are 14 residues in the CDR3. The ends were cut back, 6 bases at V and 4 bases at J, with 16 bases in the middle. Germline-derived CDR1 and CDR2 are MNHEY and SVGAGI.

The rearrangement links TRBV19 to TRBJ2-1; TRBD1 is a possible D gene (5 bases). The germline CDR1 and CDR2 sequences are LNHDA and SQIVND (reference sequence). The V end was cut by 8 bases, the J end by 4 bases, with 15 bases between. The CDR3 is made up of 14 amino acids. The CDR3 spells CASSKDTLYNEQFF. For the CDR3, the DNA is TGTGCCAGTTCTAAGGACACCTTGTACAATGAGCAGTTCTTC.

This clone has only one observation. The CDR3 loop is CASRQGTRGYTF. The CDR3 coding sequence is TGTGCCAGCCGACAGGGGACACGTGGCTACACCTTC. V usage is TRBV2 and J usage is TRBJ1-2; TRBD1 matches at 8 bases. Germline V lookup: CDR1 SNHLY, CDR2 FYNNEI. The trim removed 8 bases at V and 7 bases at J, leaving 6 bases unmatched. The CDR3 is 12 residues long.